This passage covers 14 T cell receptor beta chains from one sample sequenced in a study of cytomegalovirus exposure and HLA in healthy donors. Some clones are missing from TCRdb's copy, which holds only in-frame ones; the method was immunoSEQ multiplex PCR. The data contain about 160,000 clones, more than 70% of them singletons. The material sequenced was PBMCs. The receptors were gathered from a man aged 25 to 45 in good health and CMV-seropositive.

The chain's CDR3 is CASSFQRDEKLFF. The CDR3 region has the DNA TGCGCCAGCAGCTTTCAGCGGGATGAAAAACTGTTTTTT. The chain is built from TRBV5-1 and TRBJ1-4; unclear D gene. V lost 2 bases and J lost 6, with 8 bases in between. CDR1 SGHRS and CDR2 YFSETQ come from the germline V gene. The CDR3 is 13 amino acids.

J is TRBJ2-2 and V is TRBV29-1; tentatively, D is TRBD2 (6 bases). CDR1 and CDR2 (germline): SQVTM, ANQGSEA. This CDR3 contains 10 residues. CDR3 region: CVGGTGELFF. In DNA form, the CDR3 reads TGCGTCGGGGGCACCGGGGAGCTGTTTTTT.

The CDR3 coding sequence is TGTGCCAGCAGCTTAGCGGGAGGGCCAGTAGGGACCGGGGAGCTGTTTTTT. It translates to CASSLAGGPVGTGELFF. The V call is TRBV7-8, the J call TRBJ2-2, with TRBD2 matching 7 bases. There are 17 residues in the CDR3. The ends lost 0 bases at V and 5 bases at J; junction bases unmatched: 9. The germline gives CDR1 SGHVS, CDR2 FQNEAQ.

The CDR3 loop reads CASSPTAWRSTDTQYF. CDR3 coding DNA: TGTGCCAGCAGCCCGACAGCGTGGCGTAGCACAGATACGCAGTATTTT. The V call is TRBV7-9, the J call TRBJ2-3; D might be TRBD1 (5 bases). Germline values: CDR1 SEHNR, CDR2 FQNEAQ (reference sequence). The CDR3 sequence is 16 residues long. Trimming pared 5 bases from V and 0 bases from J, leaving 15 bases between.

V usage is TRBV28 and J usage is TRBJ1-2; no firm D call. The germline CDR1 and CDR2 sequences are MDHEN and SYDVKM. The CDR3 covers 14 residues. Trimming shortened V by 5 bases and J by 2 bases, and 12 bases separated the two germline ends. This CDR3 is CASSLEGENYGYTF. For the CDR3, the DNA is TGTGCCAGCAGTCTCGAGGGCGAAAACTATGGCTACACCTTC.

The chain has TRBV19 and TRBJ2-1; D is possibly TRBD2 (6 bases). This CDR3 has 17 residues. V lost 3 bases and J 0 bases, leaving 15 bases between the germline ends. From germline, CDR1 is LNHDA and CDR2 SQIVND (reference sequence). The CDR3 sequence: CASSMGYSGISYNEQFF. CDR3 DNA: TGTGCCAGTAGTATGGGTTATAGCGGCATCTCCTACAATGAGCAGTTCTTC.

The rearrangement links TRBV9 to TRBJ2-3; 12 bases are a match to TRBD2. The J segment lost 6 bases and the V segment lost 7 bases, leaving 6 bases of the junction unmatched. The CDR3 covers 14 residues. The germline CDR1 and CDR2 sequences are SGDLS and YYNGEE. CDR3 sequence reads: CASSPSGGADTQYF. The CDR3 DNA reads TGTGCCAGCTCCCCTAGCGGGGGGGCGGATACGCAGTATTTT.

The rearrangement joins TRBV28 to TRBJ1-1, with D maybe TRBD1 (5 bases). Trimming removed 5 bases at V and 1 base at J, with 17 bases between. The CDR3 consists of 16 residues. The germline gives CDR1 MDHEN, CDR2 SYDVKM. CDR3: CASSMTRGGSNTEAFF. The CDR3 region has the DNA TGTGCCAGCAGTATGACAAGGGGAGGGTCGAACACTGAAGCTTTCTTT.

The chain recombines TRBV6-6 with TRBJ1-4, with unresolved D. This CDR3 is built from 16 residues. V was cut by 6 bases and J by 3 bases, with 17 bases left in between. Germline V gene sequence: CDR1 MNHNY, CDR2 SVGAGI (reference sequence). CDR3 DNA sequence: TGTGCCAGCAGGGATGGGGTTCAAGCGGCTAATGAAAAACTGTTTTTT. Translated, it gives CASRDGVQAANEKLFF.

The chain employs TRBV28 and TRBJ1-4; TRBD1 matches at 7 bases. The CDR3 has 11 residues. Looked up from germline, CDR1 is MDHEN and CDR2 is SYDVKM. Trimming cost V 2 bases and J 15 bases; bases outside gene matches: 3. The DNA for the CDR3 is TGTGCCAGCAGTTTAGGACAGGAGGTGTTTTTT. It yields the protein CASSLGQEVFF.

This clone occurred a few times. This chain connects TRBV30 to TRBJ2-7; TRBD2 matches 8 bases. The CDR3 length is 11 residues. Germline V CDR1 and CDR2: GTSNPN, SVGIG (reference sequence). J lost 4 bases, V lost 4 bases, and 0 bases had no gene match. The CDR3 region is CAWIAGYEQYF. The CDR3 coding sequence is TGTGCCTGGATAGCGGGGTACGAGCAGTACTTC.

With regard to this clone: This may come from a read error, since a much larger clone is one base off. The genes are TRBV5-6 and TRBJ2-7; 10 bases are a match to TRBD2. Trimming took 3 bases from V and 2 from J; bases not matched to a gene: 2. This CDR3 is 14 amino acids long. Per the germline V gene, CDR1 is SGHDT and CDR2 is YYEEEE. The DNA of the CDR3 is TGTGCCAGCAGCTCCGGACTAGCGGCCTACGAGCAGTACTTC. This encodes CASSSGLAAYEQYF.

V is TRBV5-4 and J is TRBJ2-2, with a tentative D call TRBD1 (6 bases). The V gene lost 1 base and the J gene lost 0 bases, with 7 bases spanning the gap. The CDR3 loop spans 15 amino acids. Per germline, CDR1 SGHNT and CDR2 YYREEE (reference sequence). CDR3 DNA: TGTGCCAGCAGCTTGTGGACAGCGAACACCGGGGAGCTGTTTTTT. Translation: CASSLWTANTGELFF.

V usage is TRBV11-1 and J usage is TRBJ2-2, with no clear D. The ends were cut back, 6 bases at V and 4 bases at J, with 12 bases in the middle. The length of the CDR3 is 14 residues. Germline V gene lookup returns CDR1 SGHAT and CDR2 FQDESV (reference sequence). CDR3 sequence: CASSPRERTGELFF. CDR3 nucleotides: TGTGCCAGCAGTCCTCGCGAGCGCACCGGGGAGCTGTTTTTT. Full variable domain (rest looked up from reference TRBV11-1 and TRBJ2-2): EAEVAQSPRYKITEKSQAVAFWCDPISGHATLYWYRQILGQGPELLVQFQDESVVDDSQLPKDRFSAERLKGVDSTLKIQPAELGDSAMYLCASSPRERTGELFFGEGSRLTVL.